This note documents a single T cell receptor (beta chain) sequence. Living in about 25 US areas, the participants were between roughly 18 and 89 years of age. Cohorts were determined from participant-reported clinical history. Original methodology: Amplifying reference gene primers gave estimates of nucleated cell counts. Produced via immunoSEQ multiplex PCR; TCRdb's table is partial and in-frame only. That table gives V, J and clone size, and the DNA gave D and trimming. The top ten clones hold roughly 4% of a sample with about 250,000 clones, around nine tenths of them seen once. The CDR3 length is 15 residues. The germline V gene has CDR1 SGHKS and CDR2 YYEKEE (reference sequence). Trimming removed 4 bases from V and 1 base from J; junction bases left unmatched: 5. This record comes from a study of blood T cell repertoires in COVID-19. Study details: Spain, Italy and the United States supplied samples that represented acute and convalescent COVID-19.

The V call is TRBV5-5, the J call TRBJ2-7, with 10 bases aligning to TRBD1. The sample consisted of PBMCs or T cells enriched from blood (not recorded which). The receptor comes from a woman aged 30 to 39 with acute COVID-19. The chain's CDR3 is CASSKGQGISYEQYF. The CDR3 bases are TGTGCCAGCAGCAAGGGACAGGGGATTTCCTACGAGCAGTACTTC. Drawing the rest from reference TRBV5-5 and TRBJ2-7, the complete variable domain is DAGVTQSPTHLIKTRGQQVTLRCSPISGHKSVSWYQQVLGQGPQFIFQYYEKEERGRGNFPDRFSARQFPNYSSELNVNALLLGDSALYLCASSKGQGISYEQYFGPGTRLTVT.